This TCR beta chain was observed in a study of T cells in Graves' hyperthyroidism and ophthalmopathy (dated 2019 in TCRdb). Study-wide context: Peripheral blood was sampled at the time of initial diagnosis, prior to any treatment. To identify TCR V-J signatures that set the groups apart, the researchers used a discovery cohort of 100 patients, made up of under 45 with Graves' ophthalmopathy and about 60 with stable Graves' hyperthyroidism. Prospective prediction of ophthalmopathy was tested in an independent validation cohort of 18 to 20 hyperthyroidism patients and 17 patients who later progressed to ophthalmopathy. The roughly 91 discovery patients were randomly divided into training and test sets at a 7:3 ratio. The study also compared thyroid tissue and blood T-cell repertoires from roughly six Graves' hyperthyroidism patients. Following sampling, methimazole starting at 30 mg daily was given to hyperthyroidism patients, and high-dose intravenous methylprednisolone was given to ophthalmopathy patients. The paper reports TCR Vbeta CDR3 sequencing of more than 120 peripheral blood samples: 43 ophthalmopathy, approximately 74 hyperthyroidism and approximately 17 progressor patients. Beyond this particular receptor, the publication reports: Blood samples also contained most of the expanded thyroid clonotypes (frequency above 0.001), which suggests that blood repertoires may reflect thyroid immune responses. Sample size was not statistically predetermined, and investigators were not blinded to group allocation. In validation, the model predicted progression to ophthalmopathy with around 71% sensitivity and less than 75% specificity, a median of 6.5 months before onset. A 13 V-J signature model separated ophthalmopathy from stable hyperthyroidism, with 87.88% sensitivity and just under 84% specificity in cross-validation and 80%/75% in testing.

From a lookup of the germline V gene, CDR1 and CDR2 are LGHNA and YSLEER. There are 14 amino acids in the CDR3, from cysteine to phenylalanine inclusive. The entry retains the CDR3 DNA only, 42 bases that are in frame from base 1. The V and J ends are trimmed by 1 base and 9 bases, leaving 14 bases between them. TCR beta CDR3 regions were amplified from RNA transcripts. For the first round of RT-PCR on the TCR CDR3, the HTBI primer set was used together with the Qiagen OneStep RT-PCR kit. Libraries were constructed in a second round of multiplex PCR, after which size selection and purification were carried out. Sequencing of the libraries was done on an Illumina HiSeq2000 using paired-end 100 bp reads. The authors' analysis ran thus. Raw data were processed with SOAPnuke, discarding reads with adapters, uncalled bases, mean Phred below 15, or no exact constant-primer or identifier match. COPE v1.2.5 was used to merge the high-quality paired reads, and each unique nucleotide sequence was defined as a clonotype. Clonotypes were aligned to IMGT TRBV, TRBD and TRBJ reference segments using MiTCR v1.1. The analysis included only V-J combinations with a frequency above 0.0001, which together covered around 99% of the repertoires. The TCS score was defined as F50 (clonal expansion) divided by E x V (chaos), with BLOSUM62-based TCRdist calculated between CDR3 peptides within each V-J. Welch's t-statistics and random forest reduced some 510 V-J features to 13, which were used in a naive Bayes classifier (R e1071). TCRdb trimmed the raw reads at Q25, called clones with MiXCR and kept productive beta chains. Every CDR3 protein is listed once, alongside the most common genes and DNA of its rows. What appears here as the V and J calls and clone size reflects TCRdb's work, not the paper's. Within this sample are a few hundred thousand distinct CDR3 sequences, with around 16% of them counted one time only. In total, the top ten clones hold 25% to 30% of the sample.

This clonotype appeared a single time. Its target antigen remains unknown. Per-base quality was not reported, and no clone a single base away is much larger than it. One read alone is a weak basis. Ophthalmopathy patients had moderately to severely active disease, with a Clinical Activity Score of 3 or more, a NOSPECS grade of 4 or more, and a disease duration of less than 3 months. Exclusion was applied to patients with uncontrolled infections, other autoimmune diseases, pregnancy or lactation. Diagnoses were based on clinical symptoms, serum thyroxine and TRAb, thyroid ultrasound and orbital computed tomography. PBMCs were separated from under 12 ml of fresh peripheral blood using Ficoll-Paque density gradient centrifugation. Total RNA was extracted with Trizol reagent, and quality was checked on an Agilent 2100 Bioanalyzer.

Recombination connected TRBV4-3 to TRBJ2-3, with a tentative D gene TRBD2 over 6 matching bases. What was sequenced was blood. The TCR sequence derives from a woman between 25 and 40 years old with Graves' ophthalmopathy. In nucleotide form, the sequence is TGCGCCAGCAGCCAAGCGGAGGGACGGGTAACGCAGTATTTT. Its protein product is CASSQAEGRVTQYF.